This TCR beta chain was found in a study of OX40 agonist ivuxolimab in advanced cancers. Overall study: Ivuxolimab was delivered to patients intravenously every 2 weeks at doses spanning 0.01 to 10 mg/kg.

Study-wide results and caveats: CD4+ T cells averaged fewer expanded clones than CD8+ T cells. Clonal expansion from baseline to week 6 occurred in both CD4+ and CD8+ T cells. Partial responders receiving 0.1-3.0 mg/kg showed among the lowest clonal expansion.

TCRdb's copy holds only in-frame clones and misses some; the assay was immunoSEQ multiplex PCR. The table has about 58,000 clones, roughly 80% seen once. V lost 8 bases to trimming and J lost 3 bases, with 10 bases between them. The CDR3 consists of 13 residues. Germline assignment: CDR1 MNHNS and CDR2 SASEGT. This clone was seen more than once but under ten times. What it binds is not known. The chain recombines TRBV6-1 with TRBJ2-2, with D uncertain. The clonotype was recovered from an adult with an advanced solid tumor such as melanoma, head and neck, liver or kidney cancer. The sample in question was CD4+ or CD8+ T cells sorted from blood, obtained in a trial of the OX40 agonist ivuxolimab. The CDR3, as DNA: TGTGCCAGCGTCTTTCTATACACCGGGGAGCTGTTTTTT. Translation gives CASVFLYTGELFF.